Detailed here is one T cell receptor (beta chain). The sample is drawn from a study of PD-1 blockade in mismatch repair-deficient tumors. In the study overall: Patients had over ten mismatch repair-deficient cancer types and were previously treated and progressing.

PCR or immunohistochemistry showed mismatch repair deficiency in every enrolled patient. The CDR3 consists of 14 residues. The V end lost 4 bases, the J end lost 8 bases, and 17 bases lay between the germline ends. CDR1 is MDHEN and CDR2 is SYDVKM in the germline V gene. Clones were sequenced by immunoSEQ multiplex PCR, and TCRdb holds only the in-frame ones, with some missing. The sample records 120,000 or so clones, approximately 86% being singletons. The material was peripheral blood, obtained 44 weeks after starting pembrolizumab. The chain carries TRBV28 and TRBJ1-2; D possibly corresponds to TRBD1 (5 bases). The clonotype was recovered from an adult with mismatch repair-deficient cancer. Here the CDR3 reads CASSWGTATKGYTF. The CDR3 DNA follows: TGTGCCAGCAGTTGGGGGACTGCGACCAAGGGCTACACCTTC.